These 21 T cell receptor beta chains originate from one sample sequenced in a study of Graves' ophthalmopathy and Graves' hyperthyroidism. CDR3 regions of TCR beta were amplified from RNA transcripts. HTBI-primed RT-PCR formed the first round, and a multiplex PCR formed the second. TCRdb re-analysed the multiplex PCR reads in MiXCR, keeping a single row per CDR3 protein. This sample has hundreds of thousands of distinct CDR3 sequences; roughly 20% occur once, and the top ten carry around 6.5%. Source material: peripheral blood. All receptors come from a woman aged 18-30 years with stable Graves' hyperthyroidism. Some clones in this sample may be carry-over from other donors' samples.

At least ten counts were recorded for this clonotype. The CDR3 nucleotides read TGTGCCAGCAACCTTGCTGGCACTGAAGCTTTCTTT. Protein: CASNLAGTEAFF. This chain uses TRBV7-9 with TRBJ1-1; D not resolved. Germline loops: CDR1 SEHNR, CDR2 FQNEAQ (reference sequence). The ends were cut back, 7 bases at V and 4 bases at J, with 10 bases in the middle. The CDR3 extends over 12 amino acids.

This clonotype occurred a few times. This chain links TRBV30 with TRBJ2-7; the D gene is possibly TRBD1 (5 bases). This CDR3 comprises 15 residues. Germline-derived CDR1 and CDR2 are GTSNPN and SVGIG (reference sequence). V lost 0 bases, J lost 0 bases, and 12 bases lay in between. Here the CDR3 reads CAWSVESTASYEQYF. The CDR3 region has the DNA TGTGCCTGGAGTGTAGAGTCGACAGCCTCCTACGAGCAGTACTTC.

This clonotype came up many times. V usage is TRBV19 and J usage is TRBJ1-2; no firm D call. The germline CDR1 and CDR2 sequences are LNHDA and SQIVND (reference sequence). V lost 4 bases and J 4 bases, leaving 13 bases between the germline ends. The CDR3 is made up of 14 amino acids. CDR3 in DNA: TGTGCCAGTAGTACACGCAGCGTGGGCTATGGCTACACCTTC. This encodes CASSTRSVGYGYTF.

DNA for the CDR3: TGCAGTGCTAGAGATCCGGGGGGAAAGAACACTGAAGCTTTCTTT. Residues: CSARDPGGKNTEAFF. This rearrangement joins TRBV20-1 to TRBJ1-1; TRBD1 might be the D (5 bases). Germline assignment: CDR1 DFQATT and CDR2 SNEGSKA (reference sequence). V was clipped by 0 bases and J by 1 base, with 12 bases between them. CDR3 length: 15 residues.

This chain joins TRBV6-1 and TRBJ1-1; D is possibly TRBD1 (6 bases). From germline, CDR1 is MNHNS and CDR2 SASEGT. The CDR3 has 12 amino acids. V gave up 7 bases and J gave up 7 bases, with 13 bases separating them. The CDR3 is CASTMGDIEAFF. CDR3 coding DNA: TGTGCCAGCACCATGGGGGACATTGAAGCTTTCTTT.

Concerning this clonotype: With a much larger clone just one base away, this may be a read error. The chain couples TRBV27 to TRBJ1-6, with 9 bases identical to TRBD1. Germline lookup yields CDR1 MNHEY and CDR2 SMNVEV (reference sequence). The CDR3 contains 19 residues. CDR3 region: CASSPTGGYSSSYNSHLHF. The DNA for the CDR3 is TGTGCCAGCAGTCCAACAGGGGGCTACTCAAGCTCCTATAATTCACACCTCCACTTT.

Ten or more counts support this clonotype. The chain joins TRBV20-1 to TRBJ2-7; 7 nucleotides agree with TRBD2. The trim removed 4 bases at V and 8 bases at J, leaving 11 bases unmatched. Germline-derived CDR1 and CDR2 are DFQATT and SNEGSKA (reference sequence). The CDR3 loop spans 13 amino acids. For the CDR3, the DNA is TGCAGTGCTATGTGGTCTAGCGGAGTTAAGCAGTACTTC. Protein product: CSAMWSSGVKQYF.

As to this clonotype: One base away lies a much larger clone, so this may be a sequencing read error. The chain has TRBV6-1 and TRBJ1-1, with 8 bases aligning to TRBD1. The V segment lost 4 bases and the J segment 4 bases; nucleotides outside the gene matches: 2. The CDR3 length is 13 residues. Germline CDR1 and CDR2: MNHNS and SASEGT. The CDR3 sequence: CASSAGGITEAFF. The CDR3 nucleotides read TGTGCCAGCAGTGCAGGGGGCATCACTGAAGCTTTCTTT.

The chain uses TRBV19 and TRBJ2-3, with a possible D match to TRBD1 (5 bases). This CDR3 comprises 13 residues. Trimming shortened V by 7 bases and J by 4 bases, and 12 bases separated the two germline ends. The germline V gene encodes CDR1 LNHDA and CDR2 SQIVND (reference sequence). CDR3 sequence reads: CASTPGNSDTQYF. CDR3 bases: TGTGCCAGTACGCCAGGGAATTCAGATACGCAGTATTTT.

This clonotype was found many times. The rearrangement uses TRBV30 and TRBJ2-7, with D possibly being TRBD1 or TRBD2 (5 bases each). Germline V gene data show CDR1 as GTSNPN and CDR2 as SVGIG (reference sequence). The CDR3 covers 16 residues. With 2 bases removed from V and 5 bases from J, the gap between germline ends came to 22 bases. The CDR3 loop reads CAWSRPGTFLGDEQYF. The CDR3 region has the DNA TGTGCCTGGAGTCGTCCCGGGACCTTCCTCGGCGACGAGCAGTACTTC.

This clonotype was seen ten or more times. V and J are TRBV27 and TRBJ2-7, with TRBD1 as a possible D gene (5 bases). V was clipped by 2 bases and J by 2 bases, with 13 bases between them. Germline lookup yields CDR1 MNHEY and CDR2 SMNVEV (reference sequence). There are 15 residues in the CDR3. CDR3: CASSLLGPRTYEQYF. CDR3 coding DNA: TGTGCCAGCAGTTTACTGGGGCCTCGGACCTACGAGCAGTACTTC.

This clonotype came up many times. The chain uses TRBV2 and TRBJ2-7; tentative D call: TRBD1 (5 bases). This CDR3 spans 15 amino acids. CDR1 is SNHLY, CDR2 FYNNEI, per germline. The V and J ends lost 3 bases and 4 bases respectively, with 16 bases between them. In DNA, the CDR3 is TGTGCCAGCAGTGAGTCCCATGGGGCAGGTTACGAGCAGTACTTC. Residues: CASSESHGAGYEQYF.

The J gene is TRBJ2-7, the V gene TRBV4-1; 9 positions agree with TRBD2. Germline V gives CDR1 MGHRA, CDR2 YSYEKL. There are 17 residues in the CDR3. V dropped 5 bases and J dropped 3; count of bases not matched to a gene: 14. CDR3 amino acids: CASSGSGGPSLFYEQYF. Written as DNA, the CDR3 is TGCGCCAGCAGCGGTAGCGGGGGCCCCTCCTTATTCTACGAGCAGTACTTC.

This clonotype was detected many times. The chain couples TRBV6-2 or TRBV6-3 to TRBJ2-5; TRBD1 aligns across 8 bases. Germline V lookup: CDR1 MNHEY, CDR2 SVGEGT. The junction had 10 bases not matched to a gene; V was cut back by 3 bases and J by 4 bases. This CDR3 is 16 amino acids long. The CDR3 DNA is TGTGCCAGCAGTTATGGGGTCACAGGGGGTATAGAGACCCAGTACTTC. It is translated as CASSYGVTGGIETQYF.

This clonotype was seen only a few times. The gene calls are TRBV5-1 and TRBJ2-2, with D uncertain. This CDR3 spans 13 amino acids. From germline, CDR1 is SGHRS and CDR2 YFSETQ. V dropped 0 bases and J dropped 9 bases, with 9 bases sitting between them. The CDR3 DNA reads TGCGCCAGCAGCTTGGAAGGGCCGCGGGAGCTGTTTTTT. Protein: CASSLEGPRELFF.

This clonotype was seen ten or more times. This rearrangement joins TRBV28 to TRBJ2-7, with D possibly matching TRBD2 (6 bases). Germline-derived CDR1 and CDR2 are MDHEN and SYDVKM. This CDR3 contains 15 residues. Trimming took off 7 bases at V and 4 bases at J, with 20 bases between the two ends. CDR3 DNA sequence: TGTGCCAGCATTCCCCCGGGAGTCAGTCCTTACGAGCAGTACTTC. Translation: CASIPPGVSPYEQYF.

This clonotype was recorded many times. CDR3 region: CASSHPWGSSQETQYF. The DNA of the CDR3 is TGTGCCAGCAGCCACCCCTGGGGTAGCAGCCAAGAGACCCAGTACTTC. The genes are TRBV4-2 and TRBJ2-5, with unresolved D. V lost 3 bases, J lost 1 base, and 15 bases lay in between. The CDR3 spans 16 residues. Germline V gene sequence: CDR1 LGHNA, CDR2 YNFKEQ.

This clonotype was observed at least ten times. The J gene is TRBJ1-6, the V gene TRBV15; D may be TRBD1 (5 bases). Trimming removed 0 bases at V and 7 bases at J, with 13 bases between. The CDR3 runs to 16 residues. The germline CDR1 and CDR2 sequences are LNHNV and YYDKDF (reference sequence). The CDR3 reads CATSRDDRGRNSPLHF. As DNA, the CDR3 is TGTGCCACCAGCAGAGATGATCGGGGCAGGAATTCACCCCTCCACTTT.

The chain carries TRBV20-1 and TRBJ2-7; D ambiguous. V was pared by 0 bases and J by 0 bases, with 6 bases between. CDR1 is DFQATT, CDR2 SNEGSKA, per germline (reference sequence). This CDR3 is 13 amino acids long. CDR3 DNA: TGCAGTGCTAGAGATTTAAGCTCCTACGAGCAGTACTTC. It yields the protein CSARDLSSYEQYF.

The chain is built from TRBV2 and TRBJ2-7, with 7 bases lining up with TRBD1. Germline assignment: CDR1 SNHLY and CDR2 FYNNEI. This CDR3 has 11 amino acids. CDR3 nucleotide sequence: TGTTCCCAAACAGGGGACTACGAGCAGTACTTC. Translation gives CSQTGDYEQYF.

This clonotype was seen at least ten times. This chain connects TRBV20-1 to TRBJ1-5; D ambiguous. V lost 5 bases and J lost 1, with 9 bases in between. CDR1 is DFQATT and CDR2 is SNEGSKA in the germline V gene (reference sequence). The CDR3 runs to 13 residues. CDR3 in DNA: TGCAGTGCTTTGGGAGCGAGCAATCAGCCCCAGCATTTT. It codes for CSALGASNQPQHF.